Listed here is a single TCR beta chain. The method was immunoSEQ multiplex PCR; TCRdb's version includes in-frame clones alone and lacks a portion of them. This table holds 100,000 to 150,000 clones, about 72% found once. The data derive from a study of blood T cell repertoires in COVID-19. The CDR3 sequence is 15 residues long. Germline CDR1 and CDR2: SGHKS and YYEKEE (reference sequence). V was shortened by 0 bases and J by 2 bases, with 11 bases between the two germline ends. The clonotype originates from a woman aged 70 to 79 with acute or convalescent COVID-19. The V and J genes are TRBV5-5 and TRBJ1-2, with D tentatively TRBD1 (5 bases). Specimen: peripheral blood. CDR3 nucleotide sequence: TGTGCCAGCAGCTTGGAAGGGGTTGCAAACTATGGCTACACCTTC. It codes for CASSLEGVANYGYTF.